The rows below give T cell receptor beta chains drawn from one sample of a study of radiation and T cells in renal cell carcinoma. The table came from immunoSEQ multiplex PCR; TCRdb's copy has only in-frame clones and leaves some out. The data hold about 130,000 clones, with over 75% observed a single time. This material consisted of blood, taken from a patient whose treatment included radiotherapy and nephrectomy. Every receptor here comes from a man aged 45-65 years with renal cell carcinoma. Both conserved end residues are trimmed from each CDR3.

v_gene	j_gene	CDR3aa
TRBV4-1	TRBJ1-4	ASSPLEGQINEKLF
TRBV7-2	TRBJ2-7	ASSLGARGKQY
TRBV6-1	TRBJ2-5	ASSERVGRTQY
TRBV9	TRBJ1-2	ASSALPTGEGYT
TRBV28	TRBJ2-7	ASGIPGTVSSYEQY
TRBV9	TRBJ2-4	ASSKGTQSKNIQY
TRBV13	TRBJ2-3	ASTTGGTDTQY
TRBV2	TRBJ1-5	ASSGRAVPTRNQPQH
TRBV9	TRBJ2-1	ASRQVSSYNEQF
TRBV19	TRBJ1-2	ASSITNGNYGYT
TRBV4-1	TRBJ2-5	ASSPGTASLKTQY
TRBV6-5	TRBJ2-7	ASSYSGITSEQY
TRBV6-5	TRBJ2-2	ASSSGTENTGELF
TRBV6-6	TRBJ2-1	ASSYPPRTGLNEQF
TRBV4-1	TRBJ1-1	ASSQDSFGGTEAF
TRBV5-4	TRBJ2-3	ASSLELPATDTQY
TRBV5-1	TRBJ1-1	ATGERNTEAF
TRBV9	TRBJ1-1	ASSVEGQGRSEAF
TRBV27	TRBJ2-6	ASRPAGESGANVLT
TRBV28	TRBJ2-2	ATYSGSLTGELF
TRBV6-6	TRBJ1-4	ASSFRGREEKLF
TRBV18	TRBJ2-2	ASSHGTGGTGELF
TRBV30	TRBJ1-2	AWSVQGGYGYT
TRBV2	TRBJ1-4	ASKFPGLSNEKLF
TRBV6-1	TRBJ1-1	ASSSYRGTEAF
TRBV29-1	TRBJ2-1	SDEPDSYNEQF
TRBV18	TRBJ2-1	ASSPGTSGRNEQF
TRBV7-9	TRBJ2-2	ASSSGRTGTGELF
TRBV5-8	TRBJ1-5	ASSAGRGNQPQH
TRBV10-3	TRBJ1-2	AILRGANYGYT
TRBV6-5	TRBJ2-2	ASTRQGNTGELF
TRBV4-2	TRBJ2-1	ASSQGDSWDDEQF
TRBV5-1	TRBJ1-1	ASSLGLLGTEAF
TRBV10-2	TRBJ1-5	ASSVGLYQPQH
TRBV27	TRBJ2-7	ASSLFVPRGTTYEQY
TRBV7-3	TRBJ1-1	ASSSQLNTEAF
TRBV7-3	TRBJ1-5	ASSLHQGPSQPQH
TRBV6-4	TRBJ2-4	ASSALGQHRPSLAKNIQY
TRBV16	TRBJ1-2	ASSQFTLPWGYT
TRBV19	TRBJ1-5	ASSPTGGFNQPQH
TRBV9	TRBJ2-2	ASSVEGVGTGELF
TRBV6-5	TRBJ2-1	ASGVYNEQF